Included here is one T cell receptor (beta chain) sequence, with context. Many counts were recorded for this clonotype. Its specific antigen is unknown. No base qualities exist here, and no much larger clone lies one base off it. CDR1 is given as KGHSH and CDR2 as LQKENI, both from the germline V gene. The CDR3 sequence holds 16 residues, the cysteine and phenylalanine included. This entry keeps only the CDR3 DNA: 48 bases, framed from base 1. V gives up 3 bases and J gives up 1 base, and the segment between their germline ends measures 15 bases. TCR alpha and beta CDR3 regions were amplified with the iRepertoire nested amplicon-rescue multiplex PCR (arm-PCR) platform from RNA. The input for one-step reverse transcription and amplification was 100-400 ng of either tissue mRNA or PBMC total RNA. Following bead purification, Illumina adapters were added by a secondary multiplex PCR, and libraries between 200 and 400 bp were gel-purified. Internal 6-nucleotide barcodes were carried by the libraries and were used for demultiplexing. The libraries were sequenced on an Illumina MiSeq using 2x220 or 2x250 nucleotide paired-end reads. The study's processing was this. Paired reads were merged using FLASH 1.2.11 and aligned with BWA-MEM to the GRCh37 human genome, and TRA and TRB reads were then extracted. For V and J assignment, an IMGT-derived reference of cassette sequences and CDR3 motifs that included pseudogenes was used. Reads were translated in three frames, and productive CDR3s were defined by a C…FGXG motif without stop codons. Clonotypes were defined as unique combinations of V-J cassette pair and CDR3 amino acid sequence. Hamming distance filtering was applied to reads, with thresholds set by the sequence error rate of each sample in mapped regions. Using fastp at Q25 and MiXCR, TCRdb reprocessed the public reads and kept productive beta chains. When rows share a CDR3 protein, they turn into one entry using the most common DNA and genes. It is TCRdb's table, rather than the study itself, that gives the V and J calls and clone size. The sample includes around 93,000 distinct CDR3 sequences, with roughly 39% observed a single time. Together, the top ten hold 35% to 45% of the sample.

This entry comes from a study of glioma-infiltrating T cells (dated by TCRdb to between 2015 and 2016). As for the study more broadly: The study sequenced TCR alpha- and beta-chain repertoires from glioma tissue, from non-neoplastic brain tissue and from matched peripheral blood mononuclear cells. Three low-grade glioma patients, seven to nine primary glioblastoma patients, and three non-glioma patients who contributed non-neoplastic brain tissue made up the paired cohort. To measure divergence between tissue and blood T-cell populations, each tissue-infiltrating repertoire was compared with the peripheral blood repertoire of the same patient. Points the paper makes about the study in general: In non-neoplastic patients, VJ-independent divergence between tissue and blood fell below expectation, whereas in all gliomas, and especially in low-grade gliomas, the divergence rose above expectation. Small numbers underpinned the group comparisons: several glioblastoma patients, three low-grade glioma patients and three non-neoplastic patients. Only a very small number of CDR3 sequences turned up in both tissue and blood, a result put down to high CDR3 diversity combined with limited sampling.

Sequenced: glioma tissue, nonneoplastic brain tissue, or PBMCs (not recorded which). The chain joins TRBV18 to TRBJ1-2; there is no confident call for the D gene. This clonotype originated in a human donor with low-grade glioma or glioblastoma, undergoing nonglioma brain surgery, or in good health (not recorded which). This receptor has the CDR3 CASSPPTRPINYGYTF. The DNA sequence reads TGTGCCAGCTCACCTCCTACCCGACCGATTAACTATGGCTACACCTTC.